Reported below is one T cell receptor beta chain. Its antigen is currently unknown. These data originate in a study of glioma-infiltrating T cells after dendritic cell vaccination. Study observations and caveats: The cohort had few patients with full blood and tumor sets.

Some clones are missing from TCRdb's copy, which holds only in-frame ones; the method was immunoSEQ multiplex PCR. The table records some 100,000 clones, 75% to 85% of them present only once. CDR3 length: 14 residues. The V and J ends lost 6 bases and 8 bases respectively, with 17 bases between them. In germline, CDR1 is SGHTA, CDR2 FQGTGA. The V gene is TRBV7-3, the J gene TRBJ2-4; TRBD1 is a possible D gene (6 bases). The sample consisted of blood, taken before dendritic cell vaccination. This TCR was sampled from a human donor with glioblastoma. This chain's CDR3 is CASSQGTNGDIQYF. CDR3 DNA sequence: TGTGCCAGCAGTCAGGGGACGAATGGGGACATTCAGTACTTC.